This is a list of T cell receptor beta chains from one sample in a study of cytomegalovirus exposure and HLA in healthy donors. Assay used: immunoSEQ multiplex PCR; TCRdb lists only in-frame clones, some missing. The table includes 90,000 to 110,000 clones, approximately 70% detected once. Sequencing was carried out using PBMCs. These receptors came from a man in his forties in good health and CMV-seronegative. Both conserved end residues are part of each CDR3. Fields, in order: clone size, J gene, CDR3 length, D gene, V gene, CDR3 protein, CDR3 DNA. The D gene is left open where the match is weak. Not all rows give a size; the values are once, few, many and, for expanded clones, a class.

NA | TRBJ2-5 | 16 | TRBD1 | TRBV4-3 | CASSHRGTDLQETQYF | TGCGCCAGCAGCCACAGAGGGACAGACCTTCAAGAGACCCAGTACTTC
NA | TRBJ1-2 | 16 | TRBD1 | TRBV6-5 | CASSYSTGGINYGYTF | TGTGCCAGCAGTTACTCGACAGGGGGAATTAACTATGGCTACACCTTC
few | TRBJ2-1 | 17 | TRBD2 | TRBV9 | CASSPGGTSGVYNEQFF | TGTGCCAGCAGCCCGGGTGGGACTAGCGGGGTGTACAATGAGCAGTTCTTC
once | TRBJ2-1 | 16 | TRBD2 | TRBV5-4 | CASSPRGLGDSSEQFF | TGTGCCAGCAGCCCTCGGGGACTAGGCGACTCCAGTGAGCAGTTCTTC
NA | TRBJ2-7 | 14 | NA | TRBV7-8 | CASSLGQGGGEQYF | TGTGCCAGCAGCTTAGGACAGGGAGGTGGGGAGCAGTACTTC
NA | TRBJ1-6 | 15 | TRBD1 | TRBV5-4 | CASSLGRTGNSPLHF | TGTGCCAGCAGCTTGGGGCGGACAGGGAACTCACCCCTCCACTTT
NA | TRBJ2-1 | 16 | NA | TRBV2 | CASSETGSSSYNEQFF | TGTGCCAGCAGTGAGACAGGCTCTAGCTCCTACAATGAGCAGTTCTTC
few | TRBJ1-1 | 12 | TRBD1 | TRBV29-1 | CSVARTGCEAFF | TGCAGCGTTGCTAGGACAGGCTGTGAAGCTTTCTTT
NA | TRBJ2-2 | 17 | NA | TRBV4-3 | CASSQTGTLPNTGELFF | TGCGCCAGCAGCCAGACCGGGACACTCCCGAACACCGGGGAGCTGTTTTTT
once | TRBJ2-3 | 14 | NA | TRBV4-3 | CASSPGRGTDTQYF | TGCGCCAGCAGCCCGGGAAGGGGCACAGATACGCAGTATTTT
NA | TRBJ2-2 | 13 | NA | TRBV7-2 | CASSFRNTGELFF | TGTGCCAGCAGCTTCCGGAACACCGGGGAGCTGTTTTTT
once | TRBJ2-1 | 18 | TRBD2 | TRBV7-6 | CASSLSLRRGSSYNEQFF | TGTGCCAGCAGCTTATCCCTTAGGCGGGGGAGCTCCTACAATGAGCAGTTCTTC
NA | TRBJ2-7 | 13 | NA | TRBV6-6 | CASRGGAIHEQYF | TGTGCCAGCAGAGGGGGGGCGATCCACGAGCAGTACTTC
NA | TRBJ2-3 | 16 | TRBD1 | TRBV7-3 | CASSPGWDRNTDTQYF | TGTGCCAGCAGCCCAGGATGGGACAGAAACACAGATACGCAGTATTTT
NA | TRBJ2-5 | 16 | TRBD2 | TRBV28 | CASRLNGLGLEETQYF | TGTGCCAGCAGGTTAAATGGCTTGGGACTAGAAGAGACCCAGTACTTC
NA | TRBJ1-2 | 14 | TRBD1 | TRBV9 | CASSVTGEIYGYTF | TGTGCCAGCAGCGTGACAGGGGAAATCTATGGCTACACCTTC
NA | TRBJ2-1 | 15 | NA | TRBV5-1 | CASSLESPPRNEQFF | TGCGCCAGCAGCTTGGAGAGTCCCCCGCGTAATGAGCAGTTCTTC
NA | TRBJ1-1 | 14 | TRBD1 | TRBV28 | CAATGGQRTTEAFF | TGTGCCGCTACAGGGGGCCAAAGGACGACTGAAGCTTTCTTT
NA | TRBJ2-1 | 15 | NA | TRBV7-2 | CASSSQPGRMAEQFF | TGTGCCAGCAGCTCCCAGCCCGGCAGGATGGCTGAGCAGTTCTTC
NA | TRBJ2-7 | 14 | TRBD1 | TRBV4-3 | CASSQGQGSYEQYF | TGCGCCAGCAGCCAAGGACAGGGATCCTACGAGCAGTACTTC
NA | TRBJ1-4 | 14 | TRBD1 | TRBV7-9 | CASSQDRGDEKLFF | TGTGCCAGCAGCCAGGACAGGGGTGATGAAAAACTGTTTTTT
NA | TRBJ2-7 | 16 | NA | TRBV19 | CASTTLTQGGSYEQYF | TGTGCCAGTACCACCTTAACACAGGGAGGGTCCTACGAGCAGTACTTC
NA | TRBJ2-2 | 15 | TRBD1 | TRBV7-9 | CASSLGGQGTGELFF | TGTGCCAGCAGCTTAGGGGGACAGGGGACCGGGGAGCTGTTTTTT
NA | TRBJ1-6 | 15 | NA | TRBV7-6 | CASSLVSGYNSPLHF | TGTGCCAGCAGCTTAGTGTCAGGGTATAATTCACCCCTCCACTTT
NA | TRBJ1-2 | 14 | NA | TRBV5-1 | CASSLGASGNGYPF | TGCGCCAGCAGCTTGGGGGCGTCCGGGAATGGCTACCCCTTC
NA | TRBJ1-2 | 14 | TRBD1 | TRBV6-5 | CASSRTQGARGYTF | TGTGCCAGCAGCCGAACACAGGGGGCGCGAGGCTACACCTTC
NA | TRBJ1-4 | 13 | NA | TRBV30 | CAWRSGNNEKLFF | TGTGCCTGGAGATCGGGGAACAATGAAAAACTGTTTTTT
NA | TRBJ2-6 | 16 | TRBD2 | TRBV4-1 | CASSQPGGTGANVLTF | TGCGCCAGCAGCCAACCGGGGGGAACTGGGGCCAACGTCCTGACTTTC
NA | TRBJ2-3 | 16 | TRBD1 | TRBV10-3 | CAISDGQGRSKDTQYF | TGTGCCATCAGTGATGGACAGGGGAGAAGTAAAGATACGCAGTATTTT
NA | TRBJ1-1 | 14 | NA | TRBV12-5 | CASGLGGRWTEAFF | TGTGCTAGTGGTTTGGGGGGGCGTTGGACTGAAGCTTTCTTT
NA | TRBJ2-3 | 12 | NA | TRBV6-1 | CASSAVASTQYF | TGTGCCAGCAGCGCGGTTGCCAGTACGCAGTATTTT
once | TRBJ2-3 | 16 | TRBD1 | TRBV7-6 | CASSLTGGLGTDTQYF | TGTGCCAGCAGCTTAACAGGGGGCTTGGGCACAGATACGCAGTATTTT
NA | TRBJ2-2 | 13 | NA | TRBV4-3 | CASSQDRTGELFF | TGCGCCAGCAGCCAAGACCGTACCGGGGAGCTGTTTTTT
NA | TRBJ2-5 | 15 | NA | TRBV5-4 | CASRRQAEVMETQYF | TGTGCCAGCAGGCGACAGGCAGAAGTTATGGAGACCCAGTACTTC
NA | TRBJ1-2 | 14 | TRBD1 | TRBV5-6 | CASSSPGGVAGYTF | TGTGCCAGCAGCTCCCCAGGGGGCGTGGCTGGCTACACCTTC
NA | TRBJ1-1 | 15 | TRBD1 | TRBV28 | CASSSGQGGVGRAFF | TGTGCCAGCAGTTCTGGACAGGGAGGGGTAGGGAGAGCTTTCTTT
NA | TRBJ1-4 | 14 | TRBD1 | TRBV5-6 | CASSLGQGYEKLFF | TGTGCCAGCAGCTTGGGACAGGGTTATGAAAAACTGTTTTTT
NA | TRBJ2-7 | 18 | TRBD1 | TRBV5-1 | CASSRTPGQGARGYEQYF | TGCGCCAGCAGCCGAACTCCAGGACAGGGGGCCAGAGGCTACGAGCAGTACTTC
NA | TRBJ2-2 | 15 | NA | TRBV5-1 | CASSFKERRTGELFF | TGCGCCAGCAGCTTCAAGGAGCGGCGGACCGGGGAGCTGTTTTTT
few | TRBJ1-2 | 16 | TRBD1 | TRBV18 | CASSPRPPGQGAGYTF | TGTGCCAGCTCACCACGGCCTCCGGGACAGGGCGCAGGCTACACCTTC
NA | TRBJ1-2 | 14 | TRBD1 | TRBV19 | CASSSQGLIYGYTF | TGTGCCAGTAGTTCACAGGGGTTAATCTATGGCTACACCTTC
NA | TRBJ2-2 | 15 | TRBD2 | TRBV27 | CASPQAGEPSGELFF | TGTGCCAGCCCCCAGGCGGGGGAGCCATCCGGGGAGCTGTTTTTT
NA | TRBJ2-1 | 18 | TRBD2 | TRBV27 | CASSLYGLAGGAYNEQFF | TGTGCCAGCAGTTTATACGGACTAGCGGGGGGGGCTTACAATGAGCAGTTCTTC
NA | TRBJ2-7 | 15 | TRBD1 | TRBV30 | CAWSADRGPSYEQYF | TGTGCCTGGAGTGCGGACAGGGGTCCCTCCTACGAGCAGTACTTC
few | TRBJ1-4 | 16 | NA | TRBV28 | CASSLSTGPTSEKLFF | TGTGCCAGCAGTTTATCCACAGGCCCCACGTCTGAAAAACTGTTTTTT
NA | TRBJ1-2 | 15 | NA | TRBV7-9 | CASSLLGGQGYGYTF | TGTGCCAGCAGCTTACTCGGGGGGCAGGGCTATGGCTACACCTTC
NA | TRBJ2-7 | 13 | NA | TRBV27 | CASSLSVSYEQYF | TGTGCCAGCAGTTTATCGGTCAGCTACGAGCAGTACTTC
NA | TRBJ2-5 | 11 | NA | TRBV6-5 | CASTLGGTQYF | TGTGCCAGCACCCTAGGGGGGACCCAGTACTTC
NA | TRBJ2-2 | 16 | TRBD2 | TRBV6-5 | CASSYSPSGYTGELFF | TGTGCCAGCAGTTACTCTCCTAGCGGATACACCGGGGAGCTGTTTTTT
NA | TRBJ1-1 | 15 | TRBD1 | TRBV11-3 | CASSLGQGTNTEAFF | TGTGCCAGCAGCTTGGGACAGGGCACGAACACTGAAGCTTTCTTT
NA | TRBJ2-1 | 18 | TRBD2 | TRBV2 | CASRPDGTRFFSYNEQFF | TGTGCCAGCAGACCAGATGGGACTAGGTTCTTTTCCTACAATGAGCAGTTCTTC
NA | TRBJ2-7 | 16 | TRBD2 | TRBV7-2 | CASSEGLAGGPGEQYF | TGTGCCAGCAGCGAAGGACTAGCGGGGGGGCCGGGCGAGCAGTACTTC
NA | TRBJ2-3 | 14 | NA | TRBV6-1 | CASSEPGFTDTQYF | TGTGCCAGCAGTGAACCCGGTTTCACAGATACGCAGTATTTT
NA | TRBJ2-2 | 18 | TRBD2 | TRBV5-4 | CASSLVSSGGPNTGELFF | TGTGCCAGCAGCTTGGTTAGTAGCGGGGGGCCGAACACCGGGGAGCTGTTTTTT
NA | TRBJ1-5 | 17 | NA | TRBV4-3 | CASSQDLGARAHQPQHF | TGCGCCAGCAGCCAAGACCTTGGGGCCAGGGCTCATCAGCCCCAGCATTTT
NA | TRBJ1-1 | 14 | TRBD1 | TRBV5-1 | CASSLGQGASEAFF | TGCGCCAGCAGCCTTGGACAGGGGGCGTCTGAAGCTTTCTTT
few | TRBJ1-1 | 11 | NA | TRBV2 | CASTQNTEAFF | TGTGCCAGCACACAGAACACTGAAGCTTTCTTT
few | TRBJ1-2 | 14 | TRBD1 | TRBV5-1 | CASSADRGGYGYTF | TGCGCCAGCAGCGCCGACAGGGGAGGTTATGGCTACACCTTC